This T cell receptor (beta chain) derives from a study of blood T cell repertoires in COVID-19. The wider study: Acute and convalescent COVID-19 samples came from the United States, Italy and Spain. The cDNA or gDNA used as material had been derived from T cells, B-cell-depleted T cells, or PBMCs.

As handled by the study authors: For nucleated cells, counts were estimated from reference gene primer amplification. Here immunoSEQ multiplex PCR was the method, and the copy in TCRdb shows in-frame clones only, minus some. That table furnishes V, J and clone size, whereas the DNA furnished D and trimming. This table holds about 170,000 clones, 88% found once. Trimming removed 6 bases at V and 4 bases at J, with 6 bases between. The CDR3 is made up of 12 amino acids. Germline CDR1 and CDR2: SNHLY and FYNNEI. The specimen sequenced was peripheral blood. The rearrangement links TRBV2 to TRBJ1-4, with D unresolved. The sequence came from a man aged 45-65 years who had recovered from COVID-19. CDR3 DNA sequence: TGTGCCAGCAGGCGGATTAATGAAAAACTGTTTTTT. Translating it yields CASRRINEKLFF. Drawing the rest from reference TRBV2 and TRBJ1-4, the complete variable domain is EPEVTQTPSHQVTQMGQEVILRCVPISNHLYFYWYRQILGQKVEFLVSFYNNEISEKSEIFDDQFSVERPDGSNFTLKIRSTKLEDSAMYFCASRRINEKLFFGSGTQLSVL.